This T cell receptor beta chain was sequenced during a study of breast tumors, draining lymph nodes, adjacent tissues. V was trimmed by 5 bases and J by 8 bases, leaving 23 bases between them. The CDR3 is 16 residues long. Germline-derived CDR1 and CDR2 are SGHNT and YYREEE (reference sequence). As for this clonotype: Its antigen remains unknown.

Study-wide results and limits: Luminal-like breast cancer showed significantly higher tumor–nontumor repertoire similarity than basal-like. Most tumor T cells seemingly derive from lymph node, then expand in tumor. Tumor repertoires ranked between lymph nodes and nontumor tissue in diversity, with V and J gene preferences. The lymph node origin of tumor T cells was framed as consistent with a hypothesis, not demonstrated.

TCRdb redid the calling of the multiplex PCR reads with MiXCR, one entry per CDR3 protein. The sample shows under 70,000 distinct CDR3 sequences, less than 45% of them seen only once. Sequenced: breast tumor tissue. This TCR derives from a female donor with breast cancer. Some clones in this sample may be carry-over from other donors' samples. The rearrangement links TRBV5-4 to TRBJ1-3; D ambiguous. The CDR3 loop is CASSVGLRDYGYTIYF. In DNA, the CDR3 is TGTGCCAGCAGTGTAGGGTTAAGAGACTATGGCTACACCATATATTTT.